Presented here are 17 T cell receptor beta chains from one specimen sequenced in a study of beta chain features in type 1 diabetes. Every bit of the isolated RNA underwent reverse transcription, so sequencing read expressed TCRB transcripts. Sequencing used immunoSEQ multiplex PCR; TCRdb keeps in-frame clones, though not all of them. The table shows about 240,000 clones, with around 26% occurring only once. Sample: central memory CD4+ T cells from blood. These receptors were obtained from a man between 25 and 39 years old in good health.

This clone has at least ten counts. The chain carries TRBV23-1 and TRBJ1-1; D gene unclear. TRBV23-1 falls under the ORF class, with uncertain function. This CDR3 comprises 13 residues. Between the trimmed V and J ends, which lost 7 bases and 0 bases, there was a span of 9 bases. The CDR3 DNA reads TGCGCCAGCAAGGCAGCCCTGAACACTGAAGCTTTCTTT. It codes for CASKAALNTEAFF.

This clone occurred many times. This chain uses TRBV7-2 with TRBJ1-1; the D is unclear. CDR3 length: 14 amino acids. V was trimmed by 2 bases and J by 4 bases, leaving 11 bases between them. The germline CDR1 and CDR2 sequences are SGHTA and FQGNSA. DNA of the CDR3: TGTGCCAGCAGCTTATCGTCGGATTTCACTGAAGCTTTCTTT. This codes for CASSLSSDFTEAFF.

This clone was detected only a few times. CDR3 residues: CASSSRTSGIHNEQFF. The DNA of the CDR3 is TGTGCCAGCAGCTCGCGGACTAGCGGGATCCACAATGAGCAGTTCTTC. The chain couples TRBV5-4 to TRBJ2-1; 12 bases align to TRBD2. The CDR3 has 16 residues. The ends lost 3 bases at V and 5 bases at J; junction bases unmatched: 6. The V gene's germline CDR1 is SGHNT and CDR2 YYREEE (reference sequence).

This clone showed up just a few times. This chain connects TRBV4-1 to TRBJ2-1; D uncertain. This CDR3 region has 13 residues. V was trimmed by 0 bases and J by 10 bases, leaving 10 bases between them. Germline V gene lookup returns CDR1 MGHRA and CDR2 YSYEKL. The CDR3 loop is CASSQDRALEQFF. In DNA, the CDR3 is TGCGCCAGCAGCCAAGATAGGGCTCTAGAGCAGTTCTTC.

CDR3 residues: CATSREGTGGTTHGYTF. CDR3 DNA sequence: TGTGCCACCAGCAGAGAGGGGACAGGGGGCACGACCCACGGCTACACCTTC. The chain combines TRBV15 with TRBJ1-2; 12 positions agree with TRBD1. J gave up 8 bases and V 0 bases, and 10 bases lay outside the gene matches. CDR1 and CDR2 from the germline V gene are LNHNV and YYDKDF (reference sequence). The CDR3 runs to 17 residues.

Regarding this clone: Other nucleotide sequences in the sample specify the same CDR3. The rearrangement links TRBV15 to TRBJ1-5; D remains unclear. From germline, CDR1 is LNHNV and CDR2 YYDKDF (reference sequence). Trimming stripped 3 bases from V and 0 bases from J, with 9 bases between. The CDR3 spans 15 residues. The CDR3: CATSRRDYSNQPQHF. The CDR3 nucleotides read TGTGCCACCAGCAGGAGGGATTATAGCAATCAGCCCCAGCATTTT.

Details on this clone: Being one base from a much bigger clone, this may be a read error. The genes are TRBV5-4 and TRBJ2-1; D is undetermined. Between the trimmed V and J ends, which lost 4 bases and 10 bases, there was a span of 15 bases. The CDR3 consists of 13 residues. Germline-derived CDR1 and CDR2 are SGHNT and YYREEE (reference sequence). CDR3 region: CASSPDEFREQFF. The CDR3 DNA follows: TGTGCCAGCAGCCCCGACGAGTTCAGGGAGCAGTTCTTC.

V is TRBV11-2 and J is TRBJ2-5, with a tentative D call TRBD1 (6 bases). V lost 3 bases to trimming and J lost 2 bases, with 16 bases between them. The V gene's germline CDR1 is SGHAT and CDR2 FQNNGV. The CDR3 is 16 residues long. The CDR3 loop is CASSLGQGSHQETQYF. DNA of the CDR3: TGTGCCAGCAGCTTGGGGCAGGGGTCTCATCAAGAGACCCAGTACTTC.

V and J are TRBV2 and TRBJ2-3; 10 nucleotides line up with TRBD2. This CDR3 contains 16 residues. The trim removed 5 bases at V and 0 bases at J, leaving 5 bases unmatched. CDR1 is SNHLY and CDR2 is FYNNEI in the germline V gene. In DNA form, the CDR3 reads TGTGCCAGCAGTTTACTAGCGGGGAGTAGCACAGATACGCAGTATTTT. Translated, it gives CASSLLAGSSTDTQYF.

A few counts support this clone. The rearrangement uses TRBV2 and TRBJ1-6; D is uncertain. The ends were cut back, 2 bases at V and 10 bases at J, with 9 bases in the middle. Germline V CDR1 and CDR2: SNHLY, FYNNEI. The CDR3 length is 13 residues. The CDR3 loop is CASSEQDGSPLHF. The CDR3 DNA is TGTGCCAGCAGTGAACAGGACGGGTCACCCCTCCACTTT.

The CDR3 region is CASSTGTSGGGTDTQYF. The CDR3, as DNA: TGTGCCAGCAGCACGGGGACTAGCGGGGGCGGCACAGATACGCAGTATTTT. The chain joins TRBV7-2 to TRBJ2-3; TRBD2 aligns across 14 bases. The CDR3 length is 17 residues. With V trimmed by 5 bases and J by 1 base, 5 bases remained unmatched. CDR1 is SGHTA, CDR2 FQGNSA, per germline.

The J gene is TRBJ2-1, the V gene TRBV30; 7 bases map to TRBD2. Per the germline V gene, CDR1 is GTSNPN and CDR2 is SVGIG (reference sequence). This CDR3 has 14 residues. The ends lost 5 bases at V and 5 bases at J; junction bases unmatched: 9. The CDR3, as DNA: TGTGCCTGGGCTGCCGGGACTACCGACAATGAGCAGTTCTTC. It codes for CAWAAGTTDNEQFF. Supplemented by reference TRBV30 and TRBJ2-1, the full variable domain reads SQTIHQWPATLVQPVGSPLSLECTVEGTSNPNLYWYRQAAGRGLQLLFYSVGIGQISSEVPQNLSASRPQDRQFILSSKKLLLSDSGFYLCAWAAGTTDNEQFFGPGTRLTVL.

In DNA form, the CDR3 reads TGTGCCAGCAGGAGGGGCGACAGGGCTGACGAGCAGTACTTC. It encodes CASRRGDRADEQYF. The V gene is TRBV21-1, the J gene TRBJ2-7; no DNA check was done on the table's D call, TRBD1. TRBV21-1 is marked as a pseudogene. The CDR3 is made up of 14 amino acids.

This clone has more than one count but fewer than ten. V is TRBV27 and J is TRBJ2-5, with 8 nucleotides matching TRBD1. The better agreement between TRBJ2-7 and the DNA end casts doubt on the J call. CDR1 is MNHEY, CDR2 SMNVEV, per germline (reference sequence). The CDR3 sequence is 14 residues long. The CDR3 protein is CASSLMDRVDEQYF. CDR3 in DNA: TGTGCCAGCAGTCTAATGGACAGGGTGGACGAGCAGTACTTC.

In regard to this clone: Other nucleotide sequences in the sample specify the same CDR3. J is TRBJ1-2 and V is TRBV30; 7 nucleotides agree with TRBD1. CDR3 length equals 11 residues. Trimming cost V 6 bases and J 8 bases; bases outside gene matches: 6. Germline lookup yields CDR1 GTSNPN and CDR2 SVGIG (reference sequence). CDR3 DNA sequence: TGTGCCTGCCGACAGGGTCAAGGCTACACCTTC. This translates into CACRQGQGYTF. Looking up the rest from reference TRBV30 and TRBJ1-2 gives the full variable domain: SQTIHQWPATLVQPVGSPLSLECTVEGTSNPNLYWYRQAAGRGLQLLFYSVGIGQISSEVPQNLSASRPQDRQFILSSKKLLLSDSGFYLCACRQGQGYTFGSGTRLTVV.

The genes are TRBV30 and TRBJ1-5; 11 bases align to TRBD1. The germline V gene has CDR1 GTSNPN and CDR2 SVGIG (reference sequence). The CDR3 runs 16 residues. Trimming cost V 2 bases and J 2 bases; bases outside gene matches: 5. CDR3 in DNA: TGTGCCTGGAGTCCCAAGGGACAGGGGGGCAATCAGCCCCAGCATTTT. Protein sequence: CAWSPKGQGGNQPQHF.

J is TRBJ1-1 and V is TRBV4-3, with a tentative D call TRBD1 (5 bases). The length of the CDR3 is 15 residues. Trimming took 0 bases from V and 5 from J, leaving 13 bases between them. Looked up from germline, CDR1 is LGHNA and CDR2 is YSLEER. CDR3 sequence (DNA): TGCGCCAGCAGCCAAGATCCTCAGGGTAGGACTGAAGCTTTCTTT. Protein product: CASSQDPQGRTEAFF.